The 15 T cell receptor beta chains below come from one sample, sequenced in a study of PD-1 blockade in classical Hodgkin lymphoma. Data came from immunoSEQ multiplex PCR; TCRdb stores just in-frame clones and leaves some out. The profile shows roughly 15,000 clones, about 92% of them singletons. Stated time point: newly diagnosed, previously untreated cHL patient sample. With magnetic negative selection, CD4+ T cells were purified from PBMCs that had been thawed. Sequencing was carried out using CD4+ T cells from blood. Receptors were obtained from a human donor with classical Hodgkin lymphoma.

Details on this clone: The same CDR3 also results from other DNA sequences found in this sample. This chain uses TRBV11-3 with TRBJ2-1, with TRBD2 identical over 13 bases. CDR3 size: 15 residues. J lost 10 bases, V lost 4 bases, and 7 bases had no gene match. The germline gives CDR1 SGHNT, CDR2 YENEEA. The CDR3 reads CASSSTSGRAGEQFF. CDR3 DNA: TGTGCCAGCAGCTCAACTAGCGGGAGGGCCGGGGAGCAGTTCTTC.

This chain connects TRBV28 to TRBJ1-5; weak D call: TRBD1 (5 bases). Germline-derived CDR1 and CDR2 are MDHEN and SYDVKM. The length of the CDR3 is 14 residues. V lost 6 bases and J lost 6, with 15 bases in between. The CDR3, as DNA: TGTGCCAGCAGAAGGGCAGGGTTGGGTCAGCCCCAGCATTTT. Translation gives CASRRAGLGQPQHF.

The chain has TRBV5-1 and TRBJ2-2; 14 nucleotides agree with TRBD2. Germline assignment: CDR1 SGHRS and CDR2 YFSETQ. The CDR3 is 16 amino acids. The V segment lost 4 bases and the J segment 7 bases; nucleotides outside the gene matches: 6. CDR3 sequence (DNA): TGCGCCAGCAGCACGACTAGCGGGAGGGCAAGCGGGGAGCTGTTTTTT. Translation: CASSTTSGRASGELFF.

V gene TRBV2 combines with J gene TRBJ2-2; 11 bases match TRBD2. CDR3 length equals 15 residues. V lost 7 bases and J lost 5; bases outside the gene matches: 6. The germline V gene encodes CDR1 SNHLY and CDR2 FYNNEI. Here the CDR3 DNA reads TGTGCCAGCACGGGGCTAGCGGGAGGAACCGGGGAGCTGTTTTTT. It codes for CASTGLAGGTGELFF.

The CDR3 nucleotides read TGTGCCAGCAGTCAGGGGGCCCAAGAGACCCAGTACTTC. It yields the protein CASSQGAQETQYF. The chain joins TRBV2 to TRBJ2-5, with 8 bases matching TRBD1. V lost 5 bases to trimming and J lost 1 base; unmatched junction nucleotides: 0. Germline V CDR1 and CDR2: SNHLY, FYNNEI. The CDR3 is 13 residues long.

V usage is TRBV30 and J usage is TRBJ2-7; perhaps TRBD2 as D (7 bases). The V and J ends lost 4 bases and 2 bases respectively, with 9 bases between them. The CDR3 runs 12 residues. Germline values: CDR1 GTSNPN, CDR2 SVGIG (reference sequence). The CDR3 DNA follows: TGTGCCTGGAAGGGGGGGACCTACGAGCAGTACTTC. Its translation: CAWKGGTYEQYF.

The chain has TRBV5-1 and TRBJ2-2; D possibly corresponds to TRBD1 (7 bases). V lost 7 bases, J lost 1 base, and 11 bases lay in between. CDR3 length: 14 residues. Germline CDR1 SGHRS, CDR2 YFSETQ. The CDR3 reads CASHRGGNTGELFF. In nucleotides, the CDR3 is TGCGCCAGCCACAGGGGAGGGAACACCGGGGAGCTGTTTTTT.

This rearrangement joins TRBV27 to TRBJ1-2, with D perhaps matching TRBD1 (6 bases). CDR1 and CDR2 (germline): MNHEY, SMNVEV (reference sequence). The CDR3 is 13 amino acids. V lost 5 bases and J lost 2, with 9 bases in between. CDR3 DNA sequence: TGTGCCAGCAGTGCCGACAGGAACTATGGCTACACCTTC. This gives the protein CASSADRNYGYTF.

The V call is TRBV19, the J call TRBJ1-5, with D unclear. The length of the CDR3 is 11 residues. The ends were cut back, 7 bases at V and 6 bases at J, with 7 bases in the middle. Germline V CDR1 and CDR2: LNHDA, SQIVND (reference sequence). The CDR3 loop is CASNRGQPQHF. As DNA, the CDR3 is TGTGCCAGTAATCGGGGTCAGCCCCAGCATTTT.

V usage is TRBV28 and J usage is TRBJ1-3, with a weak D call TRBD1 (6 bases). V was pared by 6 bases and J by 0 bases, with 21 bases between. This CDR3 comprises 18 residues. Germline values: CDR1 MDHEN, CDR2 SYDVKM. The DNA for the CDR3 is TGTGCCAGCAGAATCATCTCTGTCGGACAGACCTCTGGAAACACCATATATTTT. Protein product: CASRIISVGQTSGNTIYF.

The CDR3, as DNA: TGTGCCATCACCGGGGTTGCCGGGACCCCTTCCTACGAGCAGTACTTC. This encodes CAITGVAGTPSYEQYF. The chain joins TRBV10-3 to TRBJ2-5, with D perhaps given as TRBD1 or TRBD2 (5 bases each). The J call may be mistaken, given a closer DNA end match to TRBJ2-7. Germline loops: CDR1 ENHRY, CDR2 SYGVKD. The CDR3 totals 16 residues.

The chain links TRBV2 to TRBJ1-5; D not certain. The CDR3 length is 16 residues. The germline V gene encodes CDR1 SNHLY and CDR2 FYNNEI. The V and J ends lost 5 bases and 2 bases respectively, with 16 bases between them. CDR3 region: CASSYGREWGNQPQHF. CDR3 in DNA: TGTGCCAGCAGTTATGGACGGGAATGGGGCAATCAGCCCCAGCATTTT.

This clone has only a few counts. The chain recombines TRBV30 with TRBJ1-2; possible D gene TRBD1, 5 bases. The CDR3 is 11 amino acids. The V gene's germline CDR1 is GTSNPN and CDR2 SVGIG (reference sequence). V lost 0 bases, J lost 9 bases, and 8 bases lay in between. The CDR3 reads CAWSVGVSYTF. The CDR3 nucleotides read TGTGCCTGGAGTGTGGGGGTAAGCTACACCTTC.

This sequence joins TRBV2 and TRBJ2-7, with 13 bases that match TRBD2. The V gene end was trimmed by 10 bases and the J gene end by 5 bases; junction bases not matched to a gene: 8. The CDR3 is 14 residues long. The germline CDR1 and CDR2 sequences are SNHLY and FYNNEI. The CDR3 sequence: CATQRTSGRHEQYF. The CDR3 DNA follows: TGTGCCACCCAAAGGACTAGCGGGAGACACGAGCAGTACTTC.

V is TRBV14 and J is TRBJ2-7; D gene uncertain. Deletions cut 7 bases from V and 6 bases from J, with 7 bases between. The CDR3 has 10 residues. From germline, CDR1 is SGHDN and CDR2 FVKESK. CDR3 residues: CASIKGEQYF. Here the CDR3 DNA reads TGTGCCAGCATAAAGGGCGAGCAGTACTTC.